Listed here are 21 T cell receptor beta chains from one sample, sequenced in a study of T cells after somatic rescue of genetic block. Sequencing used immunoSEQ multiplex PCR; TCRdb keeps in-frame clones, though not all of them. The sample lists 100,000 to 120,000 clones, around 90% occurring once. Sequencing was performed on peripheral blood mononuclear cells (PBMCs). The receptor source for this set is a young woman.

The chain has TRBV21-1 and TRBJ2-1. TRBV21-1 is flagged as a pseudogene. This CDR3 contains 15 residues. CDR3 sequence: CASSKGGSSYNEQFF. CDR3 nucleotides: TGTGCCAGCAGCAAAGGGGGTAGCTCCTACAATGAGCAGTTCTTC.

The chain combines TRBV4-2 with TRBJ2-7; D remains ambiguous. Germline V CDR1 and CDR2: LGHNA, YNFKEQ. The V end lost 0 bases, the J end lost 5 bases, and 8 bases lay between the germline ends. There are 13 residues in the CDR3. The DNA of the CDR3 is TGTGCCAGCAGCCAAGAATCGATCGACGAGCAGTACTTC. Translation: CASSQESIDEQYF.

The chain combines TRBV2 with TRBJ2-7; 8 bases agree with TRBD1. The germline V gene has CDR1 SNHLY and CDR2 FYNNEI. V shed 7 bases, J shed 0 bases, and the junction held 8 bases outside the gene matches. The CDR3 consists of 15 residues. DNA for the CDR3: TGTGCCAGCATCCTCCGGGACAGGTCCTCCTACGAGCAGTACTTC. Protein product: CASILRDRSSYEQYF.

The J gene is TRBJ2-1, the V gene TRBV28; D possibly corresponds to TRBD1 (6 bases). The CDR3 has 15 amino acids. Looked up from germline, CDR1 is MDHEN and CDR2 is SYDVKM. V was shortened by 7 bases and J by 0 bases, with 13 bases between the two germline ends. The CDR3 coding sequence is TGTGCCAGCAACGGGACACCGAGCTCCTACAATGAGCAGTTCTTC. Residues: CASNGTPSSYNEQFF.

This rearrangement joins TRBV21-1 to TRBJ1-5; the D call of TRBD1 is as the table states it, not checked on the DNA. TRBV21-1 represents a pseudogene. The CDR3 spans 16 residues. The CDR3 region has the DNA TGTGCCAGCAGCAAATTTGGACCGGCAGGGTGGCAGCCCCAGCATTTT. It specifies CASSKFGPAGWQPQHF.

V usage is TRBV7-3 and J usage is TRBJ2-1; maybe TRBD2 (5 bases). This CDR3 is built from 13 residues. Trimming removed 5 bases from V and 9 bases from J, with 14 bases in between. Germline V gene sequence: CDR1 SGHTA, CDR2 FQGTGA. This chain's CDR3 is CASSPRLEGEQFF. The DNA for the CDR3 is TGTGCCAGCAGCCCCCGGCTAGAGGGTGAGCAGTTCTTC.

Regarding this clone: This sample also contains other DNA sequences that code for the same CDR3. The chain couples TRBV27 to TRBJ2-5; D is perhaps TRBD2 (5 bases). Germline loops: CDR1 MNHEY, CDR2 SMNVEV (reference sequence). The CDR3 loop spans 14 amino acids. Deletions cut 2 bases from V and 1 base from J, with 8 bases between. The CDR3 is CASSLRGSQETQYF. Here the CDR3 DNA reads TGTGCCAGCAGTTTAAGAGGGTCCCAAGAGACCCAGTACTTC.

The chain has TRBV29-1 and TRBJ2-2; 8 bases fit TRBD1. The germline V gene has CDR1 SQVTM and CDR2 ANQGSEA. The CDR3 totals 12 residues. The ends lost 4 bases at V and 6 bases at J; junction bases unmatched: 1. The CDR3 DNA is TGCAGCGTTGGACAGGGGCCCGGGGAGCTGTTTTTT. This codes for CSVGQGPGELFF.

The rearrangement joins TRBV30 to TRBJ1-1; no reliable D call. V lost 0 bases and J lost 7, with 12 bases in between. This CDR3 is built from 13 residues. CDR1 is GTSNPN, CDR2 SVGIG, per germline (reference sequence). The CDR3 DNA follows: TGTGCCTGGAGTGTACTTGACGGCTATGAAGCTTTCTTT. This codes for CAWSVLDGYEAFF.

This clone has more than one count but fewer than ten. The J gene is TRBJ1-1, the V gene TRBV29-1; D is unresolved. This CDR3 spans 12 amino acids. V shed 2 bases and J shed 1 base, with 5 bases lying between them. CDR1 is SQVTM, CDR2 ANQGSEA, per germline. CDR3 coding DNA: TGCAGCGTTGAACTGGAGAACACTGAAGCTTTCTTT. Its protein product is CSVELENTEAFF.

The V and J genes are TRBV6-4 and TRBJ2-3, with TRBD1 matching over 8 bases. V gave up 5 bases and J gave up 4 bases; unmatched junction bases: 8. The CDR3 has 15 amino acids. Germline lookup yields CDR1 MRHNA and CDR2 SNTAGT. This CDR3 reads CASSSDRGGADTQYF. For the CDR3, the DNA is TGTGCCAGCAGTTCTGACAGGGGAGGCGCAGATACGCAGTATTTT.

The chain recombines TRBV21-1 with TRBJ1-5; the D segment call TRBD1 is taken from the table without a DNA check. TRBV21-1 is a pseudogene locus. The CDR3 consists of 19 residues. The CDR3 DNA is TGTGCCAGCAGCGTAAGACCGGGACAGGGGGTTCCTAGCAATCAGCCCCAGCATTTT. Amino acids: CASSVRPGQGVPSNQPQHF.

The chain employs TRBV9 and TRBJ1-4; a weak D match, TRBD1 (6 bases). V was trimmed by 3 bases and J by 12 bases, leaving 21 bases between them. Germline V CDR1 and CDR2: SGDLS, YYNGEE. The CDR3 runs 15 residues. The CDR3 loop reads CASSGGHTPNGELFF. In DNA, the CDR3 is TGTGCCAGCAGCGGGGGACATACCCCCAATGGAGAACTGTTTTTT.

V is TRBV14 and J is TRBJ1-6; 10 nucleotides align to TRBD1. Germline CDR1 and CDR2: SGHDN and FVKESK. V lost 4 bases, J lost 8 bases, and 5 bases stayed unmatched. The CDR3 is 15 residues long. CDR3 amino acids: CASSLRQGADSPLHF. CDR3 nucleotides: TGTGCCAGCAGCCTCAGACAGGGGGCGGATTCACCCCTCCACTTT.

This chain uses TRBV7-2 with TRBJ1-1; maybe TRBD1 (6 bases). The CDR3 is 14 residues long. The V gene lost 1 base and the J gene lost 4 bases, with 10 bases spanning the gap. Germline-derived CDR1 and CDR2 are SGHTA and FQGNSA. This CDR3 reads CASSLDTGRTEAFF. CDR3 in DNA: TGTGCCAGCAGCTTAGATACAGGGCGCACTGAAGCTTTCTTT.

The chain uses TRBV7-7 and TRBJ2-5, with D possibly called TRBD1 or TRBD2 (6 bases each). The CDR3 is 14 amino acids. CDR1 and CDR2 (germline): SSHAT, FNYEAQ (reference sequence). Trimming left V 5 bases short and J 4 bases short, with 14 bases between. For the CDR3, the DNA is TGTGCCAGCAGCCCCCAGAAGGGGGGAGAGACCCAGTACTTC. Translation: CASSPQKGGETQYF.

The rearrangement uses TRBV7-9 and TRBJ2-5, with no clear D. This CDR3 is 15 amino acids long. V shed 4 bases and J shed 0 bases, with 12 bases lying between them. Per the germline V gene, CDR1 is SEHNR and CDR2 is FQNEAQ (reference sequence). The CDR3 spells CASSSLFSYQETQYF. CDR3 DNA: TGTGCCAGCAGCTCGCTTTTTAGTTACCAAGAGACCCAGTACTTC.

This chain joins TRBV19 and TRBJ2-6; D could derive from TRBD1 or TRBD2 (5 bases each). Germline lookup yields CDR1 LNHDA and CDR2 SQIVND (reference sequence). The V end was cut by 8 bases, the J end by 4 bases, with 12 bases between. The CDR3 has 14 residues. This chain's CDR3 is CASDEGTGANVLTF. DNA of the CDR3: TGTGCCAGTGACGAGGGGACCGGGGCCAACGTCCTGACTTTC.

The count of this clone is one. The rearrangement uses TRBV15 and TRBJ1-1, with D perhaps matching TRBD1 (5 bases). Germline assignment: CDR1 LNHNV and CDR2 YYDKDF (reference sequence). CDR3 length: 11 amino acids. CDR3: CVTTGGLEAFF. The CDR3 coding sequence is TGTGTTACAACGGGGGGACTTGAAGCTTTCTTT.

The V gene is TRBV28, the J gene TRBJ1-2; possible D gene TRBD1, 6 bases. The CDR3 sequence is 16 residues long. The germline V gene has CDR1 MDHEN and CDR2 SYDVKM. Trimming shortened V by 1 base and J by 5 bases, and 17 bases separated the two germline ends. The CDR3 spells CASSLYTGPGPYGYTF. As DNA, the CDR3 is TGTGCCAGCAGTTTATATACAGGGCCGGGTCCTTATGGCTACACCTTC.

CDR3 sequence: CASSARRAYEQYF. CDR3 DNA: TGTGCCAGCAGCGCCCGACGGGCCTACGAGCAGTACTTC. The rearrangement joins TRBV5-8 to TRBJ2-7; D remains unclear. This CDR3 has 13 residues. Germline CDR1 and CDR2: SGHTS and YDEGEE. V lost 4 bases to trimming and J lost 2 bases, with 10 bases between them.